Below, 27 T cell receptor beta chains from the same sample are listed, as sequenced in a study of beta chain features in type 1 diabetes. The isolated RNA, all of it, was reverse transcribed, so expressed TCRB transcripts were what got sequenced. Clones were read by immunoSEQ multiplex PCR, and TCRdb kept only the in-frame ones, dropping some. Found here are about 450,000 clones, approximately 10% of them singletons; the top ten hold about 0.042%. Sequences were obtained from naive CD4+ T cells from blood. The receptors come from a woman in her late teens or twenties in good health.

This chain connects TRBV7-9 to TRBJ2-5; TRBD1 agrees at 8 bases. In germline, CDR1 is SEHNR, CDR2 FQNEAQ (reference sequence). This CDR3 spans 13 amino acids. After removal of 5 bases from V and 5 bases from J, the junction contained 4 bases not matched to a gene. As DNA, the CDR3 is TGTGCCAGCAGCCGTACAGGGGGGGAGACCCAGTACTTC. This encodes CASSRTGGETQYF.

This clone was counted only a few times. This chain joins TRBV7-9 and TRBJ2-3; TRBD2 agrees at 12 bases. Germline lookup yields CDR1 SEHNR and CDR2 FQNEAQ (reference sequence). This CDR3 is built from 17 residues. With V trimmed by 5 bases and J by 6 bases, 12 bases remained unmatched. In DNA form, the CDR3 reads TGTGCCAGCAGCCGCTCCCTTGCTAGCGGGGGGGCCGATACGCAGTATTTT. Protein: CASSRSLASGGADTQYF.

This rearrangement joins TRBV10-3 to TRBJ2-3; 7 nucleotides line up with TRBD1. V lost 7 bases, J lost 8 bases, and 15 bases stayed unmatched. The CDR3 runs to 15 residues. Germline values: CDR1 ENHRY, CDR2 SYGVKD. As DNA, the CDR3 is TGTGCCATCAAGCCAGGGGGTCAAACAAGGGCTACGCAGTATTTT. The encoded protein is CAIKPGGQTRATQYF.

The chain recombines TRBV7-9 with TRBJ1-2; D is ambiguous. Trimming left V 7 bases short and J 2 bases short, with 14 bases between. Germline V gene sequence: CDR1 SEHNR, CDR2 FQNEAQ (reference sequence). This CDR3 comprises 14 residues. Here the CDR3 DNA reads TGTGCCAGCACCCTGGGGAGCCTCAACTATGGCTACACCTTC. This gives the protein CASTLGSLNYGYTF. Looking up the rest from reference TRBV7-9 and TRBJ1-2 gives the full variable domain: DTGVSQNPRHKITKRGQNVTFRCDPISEHNRLYWYRQTLGQGPEFLTYFQNEAQLEKSRLLSDRFSAERPKGSFSTLEIQRTEQGDSAMYLCASTLGSLNYGYTFGSGTRLTVV.

This clone showed up just a few times. The chain employs TRBV11-3 and TRBJ1-1; D not resolved. CDR3 length: 12 residues. CDR1 and CDR2 from the germline V gene are SGHNT and YENEEA. V lost 6 bases and J lost 1, with 6 bases in between. The CDR3, as DNA: TGTGCCAGCAGGGACCCGAACACTGAAGCTTTCTTT. Protein: CASRDPNTEAFF.

As concerns this clone: Other DNA sequences of this sample code for an identical CDR3. The rearrangement joins TRBV2 to TRBJ2-3, with unresolved D. Trimming took off 3 bases at V and 3 bases at J, with 4 bases between the two ends. Germline V CDR1 and CDR2: SNHLY, FYNNEI. This CDR3 is built from 12 residues. CDR3 in amino acids: CASSEITDTQYF. The CDR3 region has the DNA TGTGCCAGCAGTGAGATTACAGATACGCAGTATTTT.

The CDR3 bases are TGTGCCAGCAGTGATGCCGGAGCTGGGGCCAACGTCCTGACTTTC. Protein product: CASSDAGAGANVLTF. The genes are TRBV25-1 and TRBJ2-6; D not certain. The CDR3 loop spans 15 amino acids. V was pared by 3 bases and J by 2 bases, with 8 bases between. Germline-derived CDR1 and CDR2 are MGHDK and SYGVNS.

The genes are TRBV4-3 and TRBJ2-5, with 9 bases that match TRBD1. V was pared by 0 bases and J by 1 base, with 9 bases of the junction left unmatched. The length of the CDR3 is 18 residues. The germline V gene has CDR1 LGHNA and CDR2 YSLEER. DNA of the CDR3: TGCGCCAGCAGCCAAGACCCCCCACAGGGACAGGGCCAAGAGACCCAGTACTTC. This codes for CASSQDPPQGQGQETQYF.

The chain links TRBV27 to TRBJ1-1; 10 bases are a match to TRBD1. Germline V gives CDR1 MNHEY, CDR2 SMNVEV (reference sequence). V trimming: 6 bases; J trimming: 7 bases; junction bases outside the gene matches: 5. There are 13 residues in the CDR3. For the CDR3, the DNA is TGTGCCAGCAGGGGACAGGGGAGGAATGAAGCTTTCTTT. Its protein is CASRGQGRNEAFF.

The chain couples TRBV14 to TRBJ2-6; D ambiguous. The CDR3 length is 15 residues. Germline V lookup: CDR1 SGHDN, CDR2 FVKESK. Trimming took 5 bases from V and 0 from J, leaving 8 bases between them. The CDR3 region has the DNA TGTGCCAGCAGCTTACGGGTCTCTGGGGCCAACGTCCTGACTTTC. It encodes CASSLRVSGANVLTF.

This clone was picked up a small number of times. The chain employs TRBV9 and TRBJ2-2; D not certain. V shed 0 bases and J shed 7 bases, with 13 bases lying between them. The CDR3 covers 15 residues. Germline-derived CDR1 and CDR2 are SGDLS and YYNGEE. CDR3 coding DNA: TGTGCCAGCAGCGTAGGGGGAAGCCCTTTCGGGGAGCTGTTTTTT. Its translation: CASSVGGSPFGELFF.

The V gene is TRBV29-1, the J gene TRBJ2-3; 8 bases are shared with TRBD1. Per the germline V gene, CDR1 is SQVTM and CDR2 is ANQGSEA. The CDR3 spans 13 residues. The V gene end was trimmed by 5 bases and the J gene end by 4 bases; junction bases not matched to a gene: 5. The CDR3 spells CSVSTGAADTQYF. The CDR3 nucleotides are TGCAGCGTTTCGACAGGGGCGGCAGATACGCAGTATTTT.

This clone came up a few times. This chain links TRBV19 with TRBJ2-3, with D possibly matching TRBD1 (6 bases). The CDR3 loop spans 13 amino acids. V was clipped by 3 bases and J by 7 bases, with 11 bases between them. The V gene's germline CDR1 is LNHDA and CDR2 SQIVND (reference sequence). The CDR3 reads CASSILGQNTQYF. CDR3 nucleotides: TGTGCCAGTAGTATTCTTGGACAGAATACGCAGTATTTT.

This clone showed up just a few times. The DNA for the CDR3 is TGTGCCAGCAGCTTAGAGACGTTCAATGAAAAACTGTTTTTT. It yields the protein CASSLETFNEKLFF. The J gene is TRBJ1-4, the V gene TRBV7-2, with D unresolved. This CDR3 contains 14 residues. The germline V and J ends were trimmed by 1 base and 5 bases, with 8 bases remaining between them. Germline V gives CDR1 SGHTA, CDR2 FQGNSA.

V and J are TRBV4-2 and TRBJ2-1, with unresolved D. CDR1 LGHNA and CDR2 YNFKEQ come from the germline V gene. Trimming took 2 bases from V and 0 from J, leaving 11 bases between them. The CDR3 has 16 residues. The chain's CDR3 is CASSQRHASSYNEQFF. CDR3 coding DNA: TGTGCCAGCAGCCAACGTCATGCGAGCTCCTACAATGAGCAGTTCTTC.

This clone was counted between two and nine times. J is TRBJ1-6 and V is TRBV13; 9 positions agree with TRBD1. The CDR3 spans 15 residues. Germline lookup yields CDR1 PRHDT and CDR2 FYEKMQ (reference sequence). The junction had 6 bases not matched to a gene; V was cut back by 5 bases and J by 7 bases. CDR3 coding DNA: TGTGCCAGCAGCCCAAGGACAGGGGACAATTCACCCCTCCACTTT. Translating it yields CASSPRTGDNSPLHF.

The chain carries TRBV7-3 and TRBJ1-2; 8 bases are a match to TRBD1. J lost 7 bases, V lost 5 bases, and 6 bases had no gene match. Germline CDR1 SGHTA, CDR2 FQGTGA. This CDR3 is built from 13 residues. CDR3 sequence (DNA): TGTGCCAGCAGCGGCGACAGGGGAGGTGGCTACACCTTC. Amino acid sequence: CASSGDRGGGYTF. The whole variable domain, remainder taken from reference TRBV7-3 and TRBJ1-2, is GAGVSQTPSNKVTEKGKYVELRCDPISGHTALYWYRQSLGQGPEFLIYFQGTGAADDSGLPNDRFFAVRPEGSVSTLKIQRTERGDSAVYLCASSGDRGGGYTFGSGTRLTVV.

The table lists this clone with a few counts. The V gene is TRBV18, the J gene TRBJ2-6, with TRBD1 matching over 7 bases. There are 16 residues in the CDR3. CDR1 is KGHSH and CDR2 is LQKENI in the germline V gene. The J segment lost 5 bases and the V segment lost 3 bases, leaving 7 bases of the junction unmatched. CDR3 nucleotides: TGTGCCAGCTCACCCAACGGACAGGTACGGGCCAACGTCCTGACTTTC. Its translation: CASSPNGQVRANVLTF.

This chain joins TRBV7-9 and TRBJ2-7; 8 positions match TRBD1. The length of the CDR3 is 17 residues. Losses at the gene ends were 4 bases for V and 3 bases for J; bases not matched to a gene: 14. Germline V gene data show CDR1 as SEHNR and CDR2 as FQNEAQ (reference sequence). This CDR3 reads CASSSYLSTGDRYEQYF. As DNA, the CDR3 is TGTGCCAGCAGCTCCTATCTTTCGACAGGGGACCGCTACGAGCAGTACTTC.

The chain couples TRBV15 to TRBJ2-5; D is unresolved. The CDR3 length is 15 residues. From germline, CDR1 is LNHNV and CDR2 YYDKDF (reference sequence). V lost 3 bases to trimming and J lost 2 bases, with 13 bases between them. CDR3 bases: TGTGCCACCAGCAGTCCCCGGACGGATCAAGAGACCCAGTACTTC. Its translation: CATSSPRTDQETQYF.

This sequence joins TRBV7-2 and TRBJ2-3; TRBD2 aligns across 7 bases. In germline, CDR1 is SGHTA, CDR2 FQGNSA. The CDR3 is 14 amino acids. The J segment lost 4 bases and the V segment lost 5 bases, leaving 6 bases of the junction unmatched. For the CDR3, the DNA is TGTGCCAGCAGCATACCGGGACTATCAGATACGCAGTATTTT. Protein: CASSIPGLSDTQYF.

The V gene is TRBV2, the J gene TRBJ2-1; D call uncertain. V was clipped by 4 bases and J by 5 bases, with 12 bases between them. Germline lookup yields CDR1 SNHLY and CDR2 FYNNEI. The CDR3 extends over 14 amino acids. The chain's CDR3 is CASSVRREDNEQFF. Here the CDR3 DNA reads TGTGCCAGCAGTGTGAGGCGAGAAGACAATGAGCAGTTCTTC.

This clone was counted between two and nine times. The V gene is TRBV10-3, the J gene TRBJ1-5; D may be TRBD1 (6 bases). V was shortened by 10 bases and J by 0 bases, with 13 bases between the two germline ends. The CDR3 is 14 amino acids. CDR1 is ENHRY, CDR2 SYGVKD, per germline. The CDR3 loop is CATQGRSSNQPQHF. CDR3 bases: TGTGCCACACAGGGACGTTCTAGCAATCAGCCCCAGCATTTT.

In this sample, this clone turned up a few times. This sequence joins TRBV7-2 and TRBJ2-1, with a weak D call TRBD1 (5 bases). Germline V CDR1 and CDR2: SGHTA, FQGNSA. The CDR3 spans 15 residues. With 5 bases removed from V and 8 bases from J, the gap between germline ends came to 19 bases. The CDR3 region is CASSPSGWQADEQFF. CDR3 nucleotide sequence: TGTGCCAGCAGCCCGTCAGGGTGGCAGGCCGATGAGCAGTTCTTC.

This clone came up a few times. The chain combines TRBV18 with TRBJ2-1; D is unclear. CDR3 length equals 11 residues. V lost 5 bases, J lost 6 bases, and 5 bases lay in between. Germline assignment: CDR1 KGHSH and CDR2 LQKENI. The CDR3 protein is CASSELNEQFF. The CDR3 nucleotides are TGTGCCAGCTCAGAGCTCAATGAGCAGTTCTTC.

This chain uses TRBV20-1 with TRBJ2-5; D gene uncertain. Germline CDR1 and CDR2: DFQATT and SNEGSKA (reference sequence). Trimming cost V 5 bases and J 7 bases, with 11 bases left between them. The CDR3 has 11 amino acids. CDR3 loop: CSAARPGTQYF. CDR3 nucleotides: TGCAGTGCTGCCCGTCCCGGGACCCAGTACTTC.

The V and J genes are TRBV29-1 and TRBJ2-3; 9 bases align to TRBD2. Per the germline V gene, CDR1 is SQVTM and CDR2 is ANQGSEA. The CDR3 spans 15 residues. Losses at the gene ends were 4 bases for V and 0 bases for J; bases not matched to a gene: 5. The CDR3 region has the DNA TGCAGCGTTGGCCCGCGGGGGGGAAGCACAGATACGCAGTATTTT. It is translated as CSVGPRGGSTDTQYF.